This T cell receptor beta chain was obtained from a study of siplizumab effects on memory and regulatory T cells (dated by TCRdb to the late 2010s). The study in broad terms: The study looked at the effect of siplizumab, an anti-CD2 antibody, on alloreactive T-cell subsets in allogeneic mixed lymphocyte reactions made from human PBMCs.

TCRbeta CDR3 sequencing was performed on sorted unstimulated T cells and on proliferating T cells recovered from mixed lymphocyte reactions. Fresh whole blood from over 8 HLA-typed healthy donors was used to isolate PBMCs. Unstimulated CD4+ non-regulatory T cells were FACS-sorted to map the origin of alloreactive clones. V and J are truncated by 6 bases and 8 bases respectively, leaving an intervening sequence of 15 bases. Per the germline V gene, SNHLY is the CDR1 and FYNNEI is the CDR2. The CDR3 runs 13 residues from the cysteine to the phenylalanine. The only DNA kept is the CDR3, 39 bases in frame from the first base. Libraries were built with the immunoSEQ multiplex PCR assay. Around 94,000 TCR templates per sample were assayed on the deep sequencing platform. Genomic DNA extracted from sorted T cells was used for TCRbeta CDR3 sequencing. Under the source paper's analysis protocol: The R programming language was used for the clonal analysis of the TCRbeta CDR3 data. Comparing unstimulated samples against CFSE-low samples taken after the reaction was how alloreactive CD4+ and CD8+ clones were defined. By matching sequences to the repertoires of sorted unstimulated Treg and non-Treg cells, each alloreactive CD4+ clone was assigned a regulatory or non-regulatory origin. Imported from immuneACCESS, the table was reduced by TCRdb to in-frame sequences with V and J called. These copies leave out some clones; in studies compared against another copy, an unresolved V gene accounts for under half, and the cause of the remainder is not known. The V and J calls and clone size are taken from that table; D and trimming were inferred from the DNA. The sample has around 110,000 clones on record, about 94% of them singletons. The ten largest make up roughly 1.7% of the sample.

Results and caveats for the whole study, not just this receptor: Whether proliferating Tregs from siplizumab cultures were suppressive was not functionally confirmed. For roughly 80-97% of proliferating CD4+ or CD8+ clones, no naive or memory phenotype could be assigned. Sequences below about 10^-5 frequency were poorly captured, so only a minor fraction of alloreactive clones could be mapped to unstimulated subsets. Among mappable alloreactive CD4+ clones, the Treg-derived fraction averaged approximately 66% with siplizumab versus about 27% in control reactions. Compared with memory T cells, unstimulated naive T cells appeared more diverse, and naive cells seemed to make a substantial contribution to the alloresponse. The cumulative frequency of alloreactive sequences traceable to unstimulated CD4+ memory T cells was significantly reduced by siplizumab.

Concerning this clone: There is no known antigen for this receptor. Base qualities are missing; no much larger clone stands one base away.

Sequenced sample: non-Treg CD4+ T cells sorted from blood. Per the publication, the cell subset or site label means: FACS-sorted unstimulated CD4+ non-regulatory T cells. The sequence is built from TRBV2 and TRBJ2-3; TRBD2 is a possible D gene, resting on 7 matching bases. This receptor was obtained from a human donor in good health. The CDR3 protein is CASRGGLQGTQYF. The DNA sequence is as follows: TGTGCCAGCAGGGGGGGGCTGCAGGGTACGCAGTATTTT.